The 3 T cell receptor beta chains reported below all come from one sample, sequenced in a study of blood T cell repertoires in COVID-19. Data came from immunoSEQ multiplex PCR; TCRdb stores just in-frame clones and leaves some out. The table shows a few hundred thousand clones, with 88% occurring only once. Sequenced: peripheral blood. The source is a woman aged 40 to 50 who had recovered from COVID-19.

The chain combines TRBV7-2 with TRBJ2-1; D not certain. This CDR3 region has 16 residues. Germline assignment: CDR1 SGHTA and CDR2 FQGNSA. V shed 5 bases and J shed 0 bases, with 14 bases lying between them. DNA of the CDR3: TGTGCCAGCAGCCCCCTCCCCTCCAGCTCCTACAATGAGCAGTTCTTC. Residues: CASSPLPSSSYNEQFF.

DNA for the CDR3: TGTGCCTGGAGTCGGGACAGGGGGTCCTACGAGCAGTACTTC. Translating gives CAWSRDRGSYEQYF. The chain carries TRBV30 and TRBJ2-7; 11 nucleotides agree with TRBD1. The trim removed 2 bases at V and 1 base at J, leaving 1 base unmatched. Germline CDR1 GTSNPN, CDR2 SVGIG (reference sequence). This CDR3 region has 14 residues.

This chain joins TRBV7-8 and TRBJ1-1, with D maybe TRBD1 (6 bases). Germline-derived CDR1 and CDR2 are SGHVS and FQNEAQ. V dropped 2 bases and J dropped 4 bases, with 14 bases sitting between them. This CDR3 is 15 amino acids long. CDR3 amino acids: CASSLFGGGGTEAFF. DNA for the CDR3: TGTGCCAGCAGCTTATTCGGCGGGGGCGGCACTGAAGCTTTCTTT.